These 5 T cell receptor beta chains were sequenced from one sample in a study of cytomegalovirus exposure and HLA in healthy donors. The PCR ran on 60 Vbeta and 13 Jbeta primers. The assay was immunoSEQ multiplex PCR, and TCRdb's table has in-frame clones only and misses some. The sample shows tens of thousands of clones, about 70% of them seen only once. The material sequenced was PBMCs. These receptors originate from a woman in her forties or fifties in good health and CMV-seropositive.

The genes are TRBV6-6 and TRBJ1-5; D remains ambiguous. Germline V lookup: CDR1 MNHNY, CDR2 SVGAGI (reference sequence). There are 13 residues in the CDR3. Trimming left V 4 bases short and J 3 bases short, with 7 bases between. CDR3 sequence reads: CASSSGFNQPQHF. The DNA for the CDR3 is TGTGCCAGCAGTTCAGGATTCAATCAGCCCCAGCATTTT.

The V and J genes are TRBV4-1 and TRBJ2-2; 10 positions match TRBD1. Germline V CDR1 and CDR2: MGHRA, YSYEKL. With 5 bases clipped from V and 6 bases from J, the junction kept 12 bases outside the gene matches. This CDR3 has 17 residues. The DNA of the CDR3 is TGCGCCAGCAGCTCTCCGGGACAGGGGAACGGGGCCGGGGAGCTGTTTTTT. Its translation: CASSSPGQGNGAGELFF.

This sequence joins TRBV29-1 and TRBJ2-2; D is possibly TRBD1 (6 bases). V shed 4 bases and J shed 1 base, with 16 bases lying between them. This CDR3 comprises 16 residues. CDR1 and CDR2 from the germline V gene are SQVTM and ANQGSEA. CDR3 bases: TGCAGCGTTGTGGCCCCGGGACAAATGAACACCGGGGAGCTGTTTTTT. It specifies CSVVAPGQMNTGELFF.

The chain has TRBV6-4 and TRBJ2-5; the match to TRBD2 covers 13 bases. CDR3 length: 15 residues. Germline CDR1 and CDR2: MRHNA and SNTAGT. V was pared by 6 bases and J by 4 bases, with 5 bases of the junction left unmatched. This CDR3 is CASSVGLAGVETQYF. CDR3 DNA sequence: TGTGCCAGCAGCGTAGGACTAGCGGGAGTAGAGACCCAGTACTTC.

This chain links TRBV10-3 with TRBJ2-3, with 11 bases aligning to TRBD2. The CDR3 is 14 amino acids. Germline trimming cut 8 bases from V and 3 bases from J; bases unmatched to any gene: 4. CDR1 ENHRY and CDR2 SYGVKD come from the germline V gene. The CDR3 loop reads CAIGASGRTDTQYF. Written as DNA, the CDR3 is TGTGCCATCGGGGCTAGCGGGAGGACAGATACGCAGTATTTT.